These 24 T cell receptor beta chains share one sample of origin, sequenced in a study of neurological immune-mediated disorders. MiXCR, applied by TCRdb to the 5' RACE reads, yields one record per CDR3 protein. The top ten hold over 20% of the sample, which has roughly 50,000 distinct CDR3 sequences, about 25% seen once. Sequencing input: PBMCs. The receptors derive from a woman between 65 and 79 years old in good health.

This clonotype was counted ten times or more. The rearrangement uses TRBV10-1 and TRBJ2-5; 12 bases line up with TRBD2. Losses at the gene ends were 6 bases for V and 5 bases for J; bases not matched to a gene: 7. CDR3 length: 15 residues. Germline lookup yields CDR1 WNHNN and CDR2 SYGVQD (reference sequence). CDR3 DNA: TGCGCCAGCAGCGTACTAGCGGGAGGTTGGGAGACCCAGTACTTC. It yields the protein CASSVLAGGWETQYF.

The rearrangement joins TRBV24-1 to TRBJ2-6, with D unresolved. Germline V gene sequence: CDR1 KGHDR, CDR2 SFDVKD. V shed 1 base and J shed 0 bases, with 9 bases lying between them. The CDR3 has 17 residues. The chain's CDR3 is CATSDFEVHSGANVLTF. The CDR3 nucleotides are TGTGCCACCAGTGATTTTGAGGTCCACTCTGGGGCCAACGTCCTGACTTTC.

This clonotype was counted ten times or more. CDR3: CASSGSVGANVLTF. For the CDR3, the DNA is TGTGCCAGCAGCGGGTCGGTAGGGGCCAACGTCCTGACTTTC. The chain carries TRBV5-4 and TRBJ2-6, with D uncertain. The CDR3 spans 14 residues. Per germline, CDR1 SGHNT and CDR2 YYREEE (reference sequence). Trimming took off 4 bases at V and 4 bases at J, with 9 bases between the two ends.

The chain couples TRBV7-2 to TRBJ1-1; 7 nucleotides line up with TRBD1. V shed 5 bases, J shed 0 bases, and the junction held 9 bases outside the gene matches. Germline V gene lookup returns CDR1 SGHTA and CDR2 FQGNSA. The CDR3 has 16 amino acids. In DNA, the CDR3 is TGTGCCAGCAGCCCCCACAGGGGTGGGATGAACACTGAAGCTTTCTTT. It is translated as CASSPHRGGMNTEAFF. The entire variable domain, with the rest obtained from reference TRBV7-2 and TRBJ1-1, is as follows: GAGVSQSPSNKVTEKGKDVELRCDPISGHTALYWYRQSLGQGLEFLIYFQGNSAPDKSGLPSDRFSAERTGGSVSTLTIQRTQQEDSAVYLCASSPHRGGMNTEAFFGQGTRLTVV.

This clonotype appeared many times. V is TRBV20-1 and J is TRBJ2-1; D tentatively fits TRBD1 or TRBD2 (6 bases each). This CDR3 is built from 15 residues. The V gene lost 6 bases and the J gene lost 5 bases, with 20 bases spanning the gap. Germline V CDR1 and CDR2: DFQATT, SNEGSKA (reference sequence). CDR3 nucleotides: TGCAGTGCCGATAGGGGGACTTCAATTGACAATGAGCAGTTCTTC. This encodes CSADRGTSIDNEQFF.

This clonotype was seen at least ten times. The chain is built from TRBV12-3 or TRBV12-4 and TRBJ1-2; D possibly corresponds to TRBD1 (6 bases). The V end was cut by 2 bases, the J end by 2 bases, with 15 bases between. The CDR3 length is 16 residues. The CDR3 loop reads CASSLSGGRRNYGYTF. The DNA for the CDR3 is TGTGCCAGCAGTTTATCTGGGGGCAGACGAAACTATGGCTACACCTTC.

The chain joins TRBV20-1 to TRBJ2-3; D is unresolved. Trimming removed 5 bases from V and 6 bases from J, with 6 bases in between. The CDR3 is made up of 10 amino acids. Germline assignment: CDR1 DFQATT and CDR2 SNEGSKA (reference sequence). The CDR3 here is CSAWSDTQYF. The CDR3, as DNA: TGCAGTGCTTGGAGCGATACGCAGTATTTT.

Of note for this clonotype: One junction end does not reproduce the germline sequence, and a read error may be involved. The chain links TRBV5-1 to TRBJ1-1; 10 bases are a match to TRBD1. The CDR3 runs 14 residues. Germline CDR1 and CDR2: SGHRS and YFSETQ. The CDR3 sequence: CASSLGQGVSHGVF. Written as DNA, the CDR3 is TGCGCCAGCAGCCTCGGACAGGGGGTCTCTCACGGTGTCTTT.

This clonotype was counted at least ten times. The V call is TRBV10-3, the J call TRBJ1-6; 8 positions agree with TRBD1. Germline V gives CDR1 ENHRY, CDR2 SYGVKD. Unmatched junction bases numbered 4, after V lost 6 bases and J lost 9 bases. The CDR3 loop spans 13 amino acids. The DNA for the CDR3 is TGTGCCATCAGGACGGACAGGGTTTCACCCCTCCACTTT. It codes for CAIRTDRVSPLHF.

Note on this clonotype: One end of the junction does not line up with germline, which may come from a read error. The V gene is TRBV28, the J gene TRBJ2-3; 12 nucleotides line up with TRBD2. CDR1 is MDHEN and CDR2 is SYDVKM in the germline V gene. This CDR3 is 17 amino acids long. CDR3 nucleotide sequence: TGTGCCAGCAGTTTTCGGACTAGCGGGGTAAGCACAGATACGCTGTATTTT. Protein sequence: CASSFRTSGVSTDTLYF.

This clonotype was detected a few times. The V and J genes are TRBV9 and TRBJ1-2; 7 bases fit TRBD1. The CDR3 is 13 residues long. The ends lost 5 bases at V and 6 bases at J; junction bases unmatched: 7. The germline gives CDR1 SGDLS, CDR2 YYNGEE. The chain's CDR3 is CASRGGGEDGYTF. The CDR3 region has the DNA TGTGCCAGCAGAGGAGGGGGCGAAGATGGCTACACCTTC.

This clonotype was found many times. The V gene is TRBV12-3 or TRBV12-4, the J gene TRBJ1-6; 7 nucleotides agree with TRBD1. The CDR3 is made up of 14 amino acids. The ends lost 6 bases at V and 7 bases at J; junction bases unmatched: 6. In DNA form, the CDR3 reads TGTGCCAGCAGACCCAGGGGGGTCAATTCACCCCTCCACTTT. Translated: CASRPRGVNSPLHF.

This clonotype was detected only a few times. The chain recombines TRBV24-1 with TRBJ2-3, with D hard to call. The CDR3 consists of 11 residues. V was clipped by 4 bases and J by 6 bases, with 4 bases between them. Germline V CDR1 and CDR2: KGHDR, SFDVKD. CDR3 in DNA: TGTGCCACCAGTGAGAAGGATACGCAGTATTTT. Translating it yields CATSEKDTQYF.

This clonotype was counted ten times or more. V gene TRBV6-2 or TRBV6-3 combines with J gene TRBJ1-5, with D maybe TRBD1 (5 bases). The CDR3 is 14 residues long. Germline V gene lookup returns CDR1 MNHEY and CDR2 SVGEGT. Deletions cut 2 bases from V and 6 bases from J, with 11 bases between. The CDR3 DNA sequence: TGTGCCAGCAGTTACCGTCAGGGAGCTCAGCCCCAGCATTTT. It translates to CASSYRQGAQPQHF.

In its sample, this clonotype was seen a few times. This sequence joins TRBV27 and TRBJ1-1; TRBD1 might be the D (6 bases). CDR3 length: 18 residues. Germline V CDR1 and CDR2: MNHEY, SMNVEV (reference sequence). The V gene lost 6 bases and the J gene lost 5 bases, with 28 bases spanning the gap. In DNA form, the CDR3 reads TGTGCCAGCAGCCTGACGCAGGGGCGCGGTCCGGTTGGGACTGAAGCTTTCTTT. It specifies CASSLTQGRGPVGTEAFF.

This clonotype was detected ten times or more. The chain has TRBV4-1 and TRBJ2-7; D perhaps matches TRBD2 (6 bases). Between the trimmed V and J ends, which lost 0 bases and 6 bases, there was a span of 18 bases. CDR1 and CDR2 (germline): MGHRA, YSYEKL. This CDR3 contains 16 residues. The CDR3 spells CASSQDSRGMGGEQYF. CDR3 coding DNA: TGCGCCAGCAGCCAAGATTCCCGCGGGATGGGAGGCGAGCAGTACTTC.

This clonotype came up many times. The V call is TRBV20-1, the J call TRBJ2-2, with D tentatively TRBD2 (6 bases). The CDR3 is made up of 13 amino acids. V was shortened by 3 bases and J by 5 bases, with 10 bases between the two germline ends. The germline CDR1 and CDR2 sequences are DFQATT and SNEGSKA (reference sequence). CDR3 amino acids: CSASGRGTGELFF. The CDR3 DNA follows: TGCAGTGCTAGCGGGAGAGGGACCGGGGAGCTGTTTTTT.

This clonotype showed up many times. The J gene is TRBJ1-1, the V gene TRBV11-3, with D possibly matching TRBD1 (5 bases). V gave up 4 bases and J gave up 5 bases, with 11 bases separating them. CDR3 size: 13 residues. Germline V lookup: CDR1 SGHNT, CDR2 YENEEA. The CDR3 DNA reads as TGTGCCAGCAGCTCCGGGGGTAGAACTGAAGCTTTCTTT. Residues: CASSSGGRTEAFF.

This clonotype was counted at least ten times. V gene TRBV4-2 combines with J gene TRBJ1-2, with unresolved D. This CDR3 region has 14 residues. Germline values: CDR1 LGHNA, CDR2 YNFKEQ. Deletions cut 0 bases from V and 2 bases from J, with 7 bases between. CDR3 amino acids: CASSQEVRNYGYTF. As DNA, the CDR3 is TGTGCCAGCAGCCAAGAGGTCAGAAACTATGGCTACACCTTC.

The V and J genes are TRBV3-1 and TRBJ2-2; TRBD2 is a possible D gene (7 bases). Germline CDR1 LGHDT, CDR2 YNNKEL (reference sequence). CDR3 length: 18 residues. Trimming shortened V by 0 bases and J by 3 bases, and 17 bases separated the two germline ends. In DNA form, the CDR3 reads TGTGCCAGCAGCCAAGAGGGAGGGGGGGGCGGAGACACCGGGGAGCTGTTTTTT. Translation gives CASSQEGGGGGDTGELFF.

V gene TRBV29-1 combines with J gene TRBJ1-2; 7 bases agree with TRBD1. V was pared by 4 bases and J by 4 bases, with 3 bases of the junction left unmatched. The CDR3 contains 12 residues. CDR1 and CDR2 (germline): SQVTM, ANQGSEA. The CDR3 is CSVVQGSYGYTF. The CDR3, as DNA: TGCAGCGTTGTACAGGGGAGCTATGGCTACACCTTC.

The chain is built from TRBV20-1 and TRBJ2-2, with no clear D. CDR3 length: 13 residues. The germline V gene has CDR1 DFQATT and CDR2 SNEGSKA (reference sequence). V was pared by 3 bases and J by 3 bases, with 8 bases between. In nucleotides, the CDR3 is TGCAGTGCTAGTAACCACGACACCGGGGAGCTGTTTTTT. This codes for CSASNHDTGELFF.

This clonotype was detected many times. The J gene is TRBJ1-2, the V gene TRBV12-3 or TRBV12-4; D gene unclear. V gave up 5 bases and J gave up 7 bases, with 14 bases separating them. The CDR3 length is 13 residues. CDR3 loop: CASSRRRVGGYTF. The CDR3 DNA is TGTGCCAGCAGTCGACGTCGGGTCGGTGGCTACACCTTC.

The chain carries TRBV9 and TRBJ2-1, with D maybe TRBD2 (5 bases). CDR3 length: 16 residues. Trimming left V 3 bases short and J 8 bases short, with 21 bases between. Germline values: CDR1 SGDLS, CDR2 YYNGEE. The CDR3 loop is CASSGRTSVAPYEQFF. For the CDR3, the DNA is TGTGCCAGCAGCGGAAGAACTAGTGTGGCCCCTTATGAGCAGTTCTTC.